The T cell receptor (beta chain) described here comes from a study of blood T cell repertoires in COVID-19. About the study: The study drew acute and convalescent COVID-19 samples from the United States, Italy and Spain. PBMCs, B-cell-depleted T cells, or T cells provided the cDNA or gDNA that made up the material.

Trimming left V 0 bases short and J 2 bases short, with 14 bases between. Germline V gene data show CDR1 as LNHNV and CDR2 as YYDKDF (reference sequence). CDR3 size: 18 residues. As originally analysed: Reference gene primer amplification gave nucleated cell count estimates. Only in-frame clones appear in the TCRdb table, and some are missing; sequencing was by immunoSEQ multiplex PCR. D and trimming come from the DNA, and the V and J calls and clone size come from that table. The data show 130,000 to 150,000 clones, roughly 84% seen once. Sample: peripheral blood. The rearrangement links TRBV15 to TRBJ2-6; TRBD1 might be the D (6 bases). The sequence came from a human donor in a cohort sampled during active COVID-19. The CDR3 bases are TGTGCCACCAGCAGAGAACAGGGAAGTCATGCTGGGGCCAACGTCCTGACTTTC. Translation gives CATSREQGSHAGANVLTF.